This T cell receptor (beta chain) was retrieved from a study of response to subunit inactivated influenza vaccine. This clonotype is a singleton in its sample. Its antigen remains unidentified. Each CDR3 protein gets one entry after TCRdb re-called the RT-PCR reads with MiXCR. The profile shows hundreds of thousands of distinct CDR3 sequences, roughly 18% of them singletons. Germline V CDR1 and CDR2: SGHDN, FVKESK. CDR3 length equals 16 residues. The V gene lost 1 base and the J gene lost 2 bases, with 14 bases spanning the gap. Overall study results and limits: The authors put forward the suggestion that each seasonal influenza vaccination may bring in only a limited number of new T cells.

This specimen consisted of PBMCs from blood, obtained roughly 5 days after vaccination. The genes are TRBV14 and TRBJ2-5; D ambiguous. The clonotype was recovered from a man aged 45-65 years who received an inactivated influenza vaccine. CDR3 bases: TGTGCCAGCAGCCAAGTCTTGGCCGCGGATCAAGAGACCCAGTACTTC. Translated, it gives CASSQVLAADQETQYF.